The 15 T cell receptor beta chains below all came from one sample that was sequenced in a study of CD8 T cells in Susac syndrome. Reverse transcription of about 0.5 to 1 ug RNA was performed with random hexamers. TCRdb reanalysed the immunoSEQ multiplex PCR reads using MiXCR and keeps one entry per CDR3 protein. This table holds roughly 190,000 distinct CDR3 sequences, approximately 96% found once. The sample comprised CD4+ T cells from PBMCs. The receptor set was obtained from a human donor with Susac syndrome.

The V call is TRBV30, the J call TRBJ2-3; 9 bases are shared with TRBD2. Germline V gene data show CDR1 as GTSNPN and CDR2 as SVGIG (reference sequence). The CDR3 consists of 13 residues. CDR3 sequence: CAHLAGYTDTQYF. In DNA form, the CDR3 reads TGTGCGCACCTAGCGGGGTACACAGATACGCAGTATTTT.

J is TRBJ1-2 and V is TRBV28; D is unclear. V was pared by 1 base and J by 4 bases, with 4 bases between. The CDR3 extends over 12 amino acids. Germline V gene lookup returns CDR1 MDHEN and CDR2 SYDVKM. CDR3 coding DNA: TGTGCCAGCAGTTTATTCAGCTATGGCTACACCTTC. Protein sequence: CASSLFSYGYTF.

This chain joins TRBV4-1 and TRBJ2-5, with TRBD2 matching 7 bases. The junction had 9 bases not matched to a gene; V was cut back by 1 base and J by 4 bases. Germline V gene sequence: CDR1 MGHRA, CDR2 YSYEKL. This CDR3 comprises 16 residues. This chain's CDR3 is CASSQVGRGGRETQYF. CDR3 nucleotides: TGCGCCAGCAGCCAAGTCGGACGCGGGGGAAGAGAGACCCAGTACTTC.

This clonotype was counted once. The chain employs TRBV6-7 and TRBJ2-7; TRBD1 matches at 7 bases. TRBV6-7 is flagged as an ORF with uncertain function. V shed 6 bases, J shed 4 bases, and the junction held 12 bases outside the gene matches. The CDR3 sequence is 15 residues long. This CDR3 is CASRHRDSEDYEQYF. As DNA, the CDR3 is TGTGCCAGCAGGCACCGGGACAGCGAAGATTACGAGCAGTACTTC.

The chain combines TRBV12-3 or TRBV12-4 with TRBJ2-3, with unresolved D. The V end was cut by 7 bases, the J end by 6 bases, with 8 bases between. The CDR3 sequence is 11 residues long. The CDR3 bases are TGTGCCAGCACCCCCGGGGATACGCAGTATTTT. This sequence encodes CASTPGDTQYF.

The V gene is TRBV9, the J gene TRBJ2-3, with 10 bases identical to TRBD2. The ends lost 1 base at V and 1 base at J; junction bases unmatched: 3. CDR3 length: 16 residues. In germline, CDR1 is SGDLS, CDR2 YYNGEE. DNA of the CDR3: TGTGCCAGCAGCGTACTAGCGGGGGTGGGCACAGATACGCAGTATTTT. Translated: CASSVLAGVGTDTQYF.

The chain has TRBV4-1 and TRBJ1-2, with a possible D match to TRBD1 (6 bases). The V gene's germline CDR1 is MGHRA and CDR2 YSYEKL. The ends were cut back, 2 bases at V and 1 base at J, with 14 bases in the middle. There are 16 residues in the CDR3. The CDR3: CASSQTTGYGNYGYTF. In DNA, the CDR3 is TGCGCCAGCAGCCAAACTACAGGGTACGGTAACTATGGCTACACCTTC.

V is TRBV12-3 or TRBV12-4 and J is TRBJ2-1; TRBD1 matches 7 bases. V was clipped by 3 bases and J by 9 bases; unmatched bases: 5. This CDR3 spans 13 amino acids. CDR3 bases: TGTGCCAGCAGTTTGACAGGGCGAGGTGAGCAGTTCTTC. This encodes CASSLTGRGEQFF.

This clonotype occurred once. V is TRBV5-1 and J is TRBJ2-5; D not resolved. This CDR3 has 13 amino acids. Deletions cut 0 bases from V and 1 base from J, with 4 bases between. Germline CDR1 and CDR2: SGHRS and YFSETQ. Written as DNA, the CDR3 is TGCGCCAGCAGCTTGGAAGTCCAAGAGACCCAGTACTTC. Translation: CASSLEVQETQYF. Together with reference TRBV5-1 and TRBJ2-5, the CDR3 gives the full variable domain: KAGVTQTPRYLIKTRGQQVTLSCSPISGHRSVSWYQQTPGQGLQFLFEYFSETQRNKGNFPGRFSGRQFSNSRSEMNVSTLELGDSALYLCASSLEVQETQYFGPGTRLLVL.

This clonotype was found once. CDR3 nucleotides: TGCAGCGTTGACAGGGAGCGGACCCTAGATACGCAGTATTTT. The encoded protein is CSVDRERTLDTQYF. The chain links TRBV29-1 to TRBJ2-3; D may be TRBD1 or TRBD2 (5 bases each). The CDR3 consists of 14 residues. Germline V lookup: CDR1 SQVTM, CDR2 ANQGSEA. The V gene lost 3 bases and the J gene lost 5 bases, with 15 bases spanning the gap.

This clonotype was seen just once. This chain uses TRBV9 with TRBJ2-7; tentatively, D is TRBD2 (6 bases). The germline V gene has CDR1 SGDLS and CDR2 YYNGEE. The CDR3 sequence is 15 residues long. The V gene lost 0 bases and the J gene lost 5 bases, with 15 bases spanning the gap. CDR3 coding DNA: TGTGCCAGCAGCGTAGTTCCGGACTATTCTCACGAGCAGTACTTC. Translation: CASSVVPDYSHEQYF.

This chain connects TRBV4-1 to TRBJ1-1; D gene ambiguous. Germline assignment: CDR1 MGHRA and CDR2 YSYEKL. This CDR3 has 14 amino acids. Trimming took 6 bases from V and 0 from J, leaving 11 bases between them. This CDR3 is CASSNREMNTEAFF. The CDR3 DNA sequence: TGCGCCAGCAGTAACCGGGAAATGAACACTGAAGCTTTCTTT.

The V gene is TRBV19, the J gene TRBJ1-5; the D gene is possibly TRBD1 (6 bases). V lost 6 bases, J lost 5 bases, and 14 bases lay in between. Germline loops: CDR1 LNHDA, CDR2 SQIVND (reference sequence). CDR3 length equals 14 residues. CDR3: CASSLTAGDQPQHF. The CDR3 DNA is TGTGCCAGTAGCTTAACCGCAGGGGATCAGCCCCAGCATTTT.

The rearrangement links TRBV27 to TRBJ1-5; D remains unclear. Trimming took 4 bases from V and 0 from J, leaving 10 bases between them. The CDR3 is made up of 15 amino acids. CDR1 and CDR2 (germline): MNHEY, SMNVEV (reference sequence). DNA for the CDR3: TGTGCCAGCAGTTCTCACAGAAATAGCAATCAGCCCCAGCATTTT. Residues: CASSSHRNSNQPQHF.

CDR3 DNA sequence: TGCAGTGCCCAGAGGGCAGGACCGCACACTGAAGCTTTCTTT. Protein product: CSAQRAGPHTEAFF. The V call is TRBV20-1, the J call TRBJ1-1; D not certain. The V end was cut by 6 bases, the J end by 3 bases, with 17 bases between. The CDR3 spans 14 residues. Germline values: CDR1 DFQATT, CDR2 SNEGSKA (reference sequence).